This TCR beta chain was identified in a study of metastatic and nonmetastatic thyroid tumors. Study-level information: Comparative analysis of repertoires was undertaken across blood and tumor or nodule tissue obtained from malignant and benign thyroid patients.

No patient received treatment before thyroid surgery. The CDR3 length is 13 residues. The V end lost 6 bases, the J end lost 9 bases, and 15 bases lay between the germline ends. From germline, CDR1 is SNHLY and CDR2 FYNNEI. Findings and caveats of the study: It was reported that TCR beta diversity was significantly higher in malignant thyroid tumors than benign nodules, in blood and tumor.

Source study methods: Using the CDR3 differences seen across clinicopathological groups, the authors built a distant-metastasis classifier for papillary thyroid cancer, which was meant to discriminate distant-metastatic patients. TCRdb reanalyzed the PCR reads via MiXCR. The V and J calls shown here were made by TCRdb, not taken from the authors' results. The sample has 22,000 or so clones; about 14% are singletons. This clone came up many times. Its antigen is undetermined. This specimen includes other DNA sequences encoding the same CDR3. The sequence was obtained from a female donor with papillary thyroid cancer or a benign thyroid nodule (not recorded which). Some clones in this sample may be carry-over from other donors' samples. This chain joins TRBV2 and TRBJ2-1; TRBD2 might be the D (6 bases). The sequenced material came from blood. The CDR3 reads CASRERETSEQFF. The DNA of the CDR3 is TGTGCCAGCAGGGAACGGGAGACCTCTGAGCAGTTCTTC.